The next 17 T cell receptor beta chains were all read from a single sample in a study of blood T cell repertoires in COVID-19. Using immunoSEQ multiplex PCR, the repertoire was profiled, and TCRdb retains in-frame clones only, with some absent. The repertoire includes about 280,000 clones, about nine tenths of them detected once, and 2% to 2.5% sits in the top ten. Sequenced: peripheral blood. The receptors here all came from a man between 50 and 59 years old with acute or convalescent COVID-19.

The chain couples TRBV5-8 to TRBJ1-6; 7 bases fit TRBD1. Germline V gene data show CDR1 as SGHTS and CDR2 as YDEGEE. The V and J ends lost 1 base and 10 bases, in that order; junction bases with no gene match: 14. This CDR3 is built from 17 residues. CDR3 sequence (DNA): TGTGCCAGCAGCTTGCTTGTCTCACAGGGGTTTCCCTCACCCCTCCACTTT. Translated: CASSLLVSQGFPSPLHF. Complete variable domain (other parts from reference TRBV5-8 and TRBJ1-6): EAGVTQSPTHLIKTRGQQATLRCSPISGHTSVYWYQQALGLGLQFLLWYDEGEERNRGNFPPRFSGRQFPNYSSELNVNALELEDSALYLCASSLLVSQGFPSPLHFGNGTRLTVT.

J is TRBJ2-7 and V is TRBV27; maybe TRBD1 (6 bases). V was clipped by 5 bases and J by 0 bases, with 23 bases between them. This CDR3 has 18 amino acids. Germline V gene lookup returns CDR1 MNHEY and CDR2 SMNVEV (reference sequence). CDR3 sequence: CASSPRTPLTGSSYEQYF. DNA of the CDR3: TGTGCCAGCAGTCCTCGCACCCCCCTGACAGGCAGCTCCTACGAGCAGTACTTC.

J is TRBJ1-4 and V is TRBV4-1; TRBD1 agrees at 9 bases. V was clipped by 3 bases and J by 5 bases; unmatched bases: 1. The CDR3 runs 14 residues. CDR1 and CDR2 from the germline V gene are MGHRA and YSYEKL. CDR3 protein: CASSQTGGNEKLFF. The DNA of the CDR3 is TGCGCCAGCAGCCAGACAGGGGGGAATGAAAAACTGTTTTTT.

This clone was seen a few times. The chain couples TRBV28 to TRBJ2-1, with 7 bases that match TRBD1. V dropped 8 bases and J dropped 7; count of bases not matched to a gene: 8. Germline V gene data show CDR1 as MDHEN and CDR2 as SYDVKM. The CDR3 extends over 13 amino acids. The chain's CDR3 is CASRKPGGNEQFF. Written as DNA, the CDR3 is TGTGCCAGCCGCAAGCCAGGGGGAAATGAGCAGTTCTTC. The full variable domain, with the rest looked up from reference TRBV28 and TRBJ2-1, is DVKVTQSSRYLVKRTGEKVFLECVQDMDHENMFWYRQDPGLGLRLIYFSYDVKMKEKGDIPEGYSVSREKKERFSLILESASTNQTSMYLCASRKPGGNEQFFGPGTRLTVL.

The chain recombines TRBV18 with TRBJ2-2, with D tentatively TRBD2 (5 bases). V was cut by 0 bases and J by 5 bases, with 13 bases left in between. The CDR3 is made up of 16 amino acids. Germline V gene lookup returns CDR1 KGHSH and CDR2 LQKENI. As DNA, the CDR3 is TGTGCCAGCTCACCACCGGACGGACGAGGGACCGGGGAGCTGTTTTTT. This codes for CASSPPDGRGTGELFF.

The CDR3 loop is CASSHRTGGSLSSYEQYF. The CDR3 nucleotides read TGTGCCAGCAGCCACCGGACAGGGGGCTCTCTGAGCTCCTACGAGCAGTACTTC. The chain uses TRBV13 and TRBJ2-7; 11 positions agree with TRBD1. The germline V gene has CDR1 PRHDT and CDR2 FYEKMQ (reference sequence). There are 18 residues in the CDR3. After removal of 5 bases from V and 0 bases from J, the junction contained 12 bases not matched to a gene.

This clone was seen only once. The chain couples TRBV18 to TRBJ2-4; the D gene is possibly TRBD1 (5 bases). Germline values: CDR1 KGHSH, CDR2 LQKENI. The CDR3 contains 16 residues. V was clipped by 3 bases and J by 0 bases, with 12 bases between them. CDR3 residues: CASSPGQVLAKNIQYF. In DNA form, the CDR3 reads TGTGCCAGCTCACCGGGGCAGGTTTTAGCCAAAAACATTCAGTACTTC.

The table lists this clone with a few counts. This sequence joins TRBV27 and TRBJ1-2, with 7 positions matching TRBD1. Germline values: CDR1 MNHEY, CDR2 SMNVEV (reference sequence). V trimming: 4 bases; J trimming: 10 bases; junction bases outside the gene matches: 9. The CDR3 is made up of 13 amino acids. The CDR3 is CASSSTTGTDYTF. The CDR3 DNA reads TGTGCCAGCAGTTCGACGACAGGGACGGACTACACCTTC.

The chain combines TRBV29-1 with TRBJ1-3; possible D gene TRBD1, 6 bases. V was pared by 4 bases and J by 0 bases, with 10 bases between. The CDR3 is 14 amino acids. The germline V gene has CDR1 SQVTM and CDR2 ANQGSEA. The CDR3: CSVADSVSGNTIYF. DNA of the CDR3: TGCAGCGTTGCGGACAGCGTCTCTGGAAACACCATATATTTT.

J is TRBJ1-2 and V is TRBV19; D unclear. The CDR3 covers 15 residues. Germline values: CDR1 LNHDA, CDR2 SQIVND (reference sequence). V was shortened by 3 bases and J by 4 bases, with 15 bases between the two germline ends. The CDR3 DNA reads TGTGCCAGTAGTATGGCAATTAGGCAGGTCTATGGCTACACCTTC. The encoded protein is CASSMAIRQVYGYTF.

The gene calls are TRBV6-5 and TRBJ1-5; D unclear. The CDR3 totals 13 residues. Deletions cut 7 bases from V and 0 bases from J, with 7 bases between. The germline CDR1 and CDR2 sequences are MNHEY and SVGAGI. This CDR3 is CASTSGSNQPQHF. The CDR3 nucleotides are TGTGCCAGCACCAGCGGTAGCAATCAGCCCCAGCATTTT.

The chain has TRBV7-2 and TRBJ1-5, with a weak D call TRBD1 (5 bases). The V gene's germline CDR1 is SGHTA and CDR2 FQGNSA. Trimming took 1 base from V and 5 from J, leaving 12 bases between them. The CDR3 contains 15 residues. The CDR3 nucleotides read TGTGCCAGCAGCTTAGTGTGGGGAGGGGATCAGCCCCAGCATTTT. Its translation is CASSLVWGGDQPQHF.

The chain joins TRBV10-1 to TRBJ2-5, with a possible D match to TRBD2 (5 bases). Trimming left V 10 bases short and J 4 bases short, with 16 bases between. The CDR3 loop spans 13 amino acids. Per the germline V gene, CDR1 is WNHNN and CDR2 is SYGVQD (reference sequence). This CDR3 reads CATQDGRGETQYF. The CDR3 coding sequence is TGCGCCACCCAAGATGGACGGGGAGAGACCCAGTACTTC.

This clone appeared a single time. This chain connects TRBV19 to TRBJ2-5, with 7 bases identical to TRBD1. V lost 5 bases to trimming and J lost 2 bases; unmatched junction nucleotides: 5. Germline assignment: CDR1 LNHDA and CDR2 SQIVND (reference sequence). This CDR3 has 14 amino acids. CDR3 sequence reads: CASSPDRAQETQYF. CDR3 in DNA: TGTGCCAGTAGTCCTGACAGGGCGCAAGAGACCCAGTACTTC.

The chain joins TRBV9 to TRBJ2-6; D might be TRBD1 (6 bases). V shed 0 bases and J shed 1 base, with 14 bases lying between them. The CDR3 consists of 18 residues. Germline V gene data show CDR1 as SGDLS and CDR2 as YYNGEE. The CDR3 region is CASSVATGRGSGANVLTF. In nucleotides, the CDR3 is TGTGCCAGCAGCGTAGCTACGGGTAGGGGGTCTGGGGCCAACGTCCTGACTTTC.

The genes are TRBV29-1 and TRBJ2-3; 7 bases fit TRBD2. CDR3 length: 16 residues. Germline-derived CDR1 and CDR2 are SQVTM and ANQGSEA. J gave up 0 bases and V 4 bases, and 10 bases lay outside the gene matches. The CDR3 is CSVGEVGRGSTDTQYF. In DNA, the CDR3 is TGCAGCGTTGGGGAGGTTGGGCGGGGGAGCACAGATACGCAGTATTTT.

The genes are TRBV15 and TRBJ2-1; TRBD2 matches 10 bases. This CDR3 has 15 residues. Germline V gene sequence: CDR1 LNHNV, CDR2 YYDKDF (reference sequence). J was trimmed by 3 bases and V by 3 bases; bases with no gene match: 2. The CDR3 sequence is CATSSSGGHYNEQFF. The CDR3 nucleotides read TGTGCCACCAGCAGTAGCGGGGGGCACTACAATGAGCAGTTCTTC.